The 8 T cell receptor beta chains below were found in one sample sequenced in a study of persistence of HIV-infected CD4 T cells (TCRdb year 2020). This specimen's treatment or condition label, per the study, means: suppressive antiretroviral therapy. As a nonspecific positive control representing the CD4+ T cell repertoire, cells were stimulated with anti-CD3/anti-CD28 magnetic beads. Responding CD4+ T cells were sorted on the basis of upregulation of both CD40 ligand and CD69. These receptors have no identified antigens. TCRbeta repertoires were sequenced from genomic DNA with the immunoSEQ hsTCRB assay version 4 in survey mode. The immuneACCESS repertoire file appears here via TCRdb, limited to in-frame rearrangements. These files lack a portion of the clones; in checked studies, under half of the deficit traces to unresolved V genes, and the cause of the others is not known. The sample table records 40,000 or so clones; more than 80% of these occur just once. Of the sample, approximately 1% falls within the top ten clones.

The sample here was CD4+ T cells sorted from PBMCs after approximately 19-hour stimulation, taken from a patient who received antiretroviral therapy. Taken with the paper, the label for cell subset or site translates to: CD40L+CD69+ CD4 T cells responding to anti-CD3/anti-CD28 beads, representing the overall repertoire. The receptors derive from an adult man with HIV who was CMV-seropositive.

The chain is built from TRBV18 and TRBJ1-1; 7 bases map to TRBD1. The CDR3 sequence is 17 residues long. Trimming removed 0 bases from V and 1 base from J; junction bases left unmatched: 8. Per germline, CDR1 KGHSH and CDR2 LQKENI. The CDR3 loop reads CASSPPQRGRGNTEAFF. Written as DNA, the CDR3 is TGTGCCAGCTCACCACCGCAGAGGGGGCGGGGGAACACTGAAGCTTTCTTT.

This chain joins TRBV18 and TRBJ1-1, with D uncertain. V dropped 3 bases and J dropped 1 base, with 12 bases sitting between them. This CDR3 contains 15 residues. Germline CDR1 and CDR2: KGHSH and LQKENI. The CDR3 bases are TGTGCCAGCTCACCTCCCCGGGTGTCGAACACTGAAGCTTTCTTT. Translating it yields CASSPPRVSNTEAFF.

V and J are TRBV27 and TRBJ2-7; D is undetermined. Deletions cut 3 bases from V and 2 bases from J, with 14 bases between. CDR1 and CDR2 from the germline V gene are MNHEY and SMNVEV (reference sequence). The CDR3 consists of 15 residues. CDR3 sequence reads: CASSFRLQKTYEQYF. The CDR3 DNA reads TGTGCCAGCAGTTTCAGACTGCAAAAGACCTACGAGCAGTACTTC.

For the CDR3, the DNA is TGTGCCAGCAGTTACGGCGGGAGCTCCTACAATGAGCAGTTCTTC. It codes for CASSYGGSSYNEQFF. J is TRBJ2-1 and V is TRBV6-5; 7 nucleotides align to TRBD2. Germline V gene lookup returns CDR1 MNHEY and CDR2 SVGAGI. There are 15 residues in the CDR3. Trimming removed 2 bases from V and 0 bases from J; junction bases left unmatched: 1.

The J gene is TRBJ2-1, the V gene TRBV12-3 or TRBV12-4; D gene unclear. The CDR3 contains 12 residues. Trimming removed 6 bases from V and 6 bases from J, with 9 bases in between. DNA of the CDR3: TGTGCCAGCAGCCTACACGCCAATGAGCAGTTCTTC. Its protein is CASSLHANEQFF.

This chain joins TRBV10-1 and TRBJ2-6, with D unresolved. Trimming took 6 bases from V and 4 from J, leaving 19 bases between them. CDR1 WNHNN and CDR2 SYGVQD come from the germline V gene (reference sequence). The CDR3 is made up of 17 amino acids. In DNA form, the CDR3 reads TGCGCCAGCAGCGAGAACAACGACCCTCTCGGGGCCAACGTCCTGACTTTC. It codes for CASSENNDPLGANVLTF.

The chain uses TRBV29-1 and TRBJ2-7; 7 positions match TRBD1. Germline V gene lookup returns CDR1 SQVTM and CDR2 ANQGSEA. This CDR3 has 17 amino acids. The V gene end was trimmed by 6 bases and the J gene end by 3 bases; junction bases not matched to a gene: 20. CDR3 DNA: TGCAGCGTATATAAGTGGCGCGACAGGGCGAAAAGCTACGAGCAGTACTTC. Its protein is CSVYKWRDRAKSYEQYF.

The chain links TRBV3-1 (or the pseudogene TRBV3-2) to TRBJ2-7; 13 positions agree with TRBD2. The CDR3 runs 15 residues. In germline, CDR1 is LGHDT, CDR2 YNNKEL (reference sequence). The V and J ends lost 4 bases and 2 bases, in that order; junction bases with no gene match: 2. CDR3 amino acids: CASSRTSGGAYEQYF. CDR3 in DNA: TGTGCCAGCAGCCGGACTAGCGGGGGTGCCTACGAGCAGTACTTC.